This T cell receptor beta chain comes out of a study of blood T cell repertoires in COVID-19. Study in general: Specimens from acute and convalescent COVID-19 originated in the United States, Italy and Spain. PBMCs, B-cell-depleted T cells, or T cells provided the cDNA or gDNA that made up the material.

The CDR3 runs to 13 residues. V lost 4 bases and J lost 3, with 9 bases in between. Germline V lookup: CDR1 LGHNA, CDR2 YNFKEQ. Authors' data handling: Nucleated cell counts were estimated from reference gene primer amplification. TCRdb's table, derived via immunoSEQ multiplex PCR, lists solely in-frame clones and lacks some. V and J calls and clone size come straight from that table; D and trimming were deduced from the DNA. The repertoire holds 170,000 or so clones, with roughly 83% as singletons. The TCR originated in a woman aged 60-70 years with acute or convalescent COVID-19. The specimen was peripheral blood. The chain carries TRBV4-2 and TRBJ2-5; possibly TRBD1 for D (6 bases). The CDR3 reads CASSPTGKETQYF. The CDR3 nucleotides are TGTGCCAGCAGCCCTACAGGGAAAGAGACCCAGTACTTC.